Sequencing of this TCR beta chain was carried out in a study of blood T cell repertoires in COVID-19. The wider study: The United States, Italy and Spain were the sources of the acute and convalescent COVID-19 samples.

Measured with immunoSEQ multiplex PCR; TCRdb has only the in-frame clones, and not every one. The table records fewer than 350,000 clones, roughly 85% of them present only once. Material: PBMCs or T cells enriched from blood (not recorded which). This receptor was taken from a woman aged 40 to 49 who had recovered from COVID-19.

The CDR3 coding sequence is TGTGCCAGCATACCCACGCGGGGCAGGTACGAGCAGTACTTC. Its translation: CASIPTRGRYEQYF. The rearrangement joins TRBV6-1 to TRBJ2-7; maybe TRBD2 (6 bases). The CDR3 is 14 residues long. Germline V gene sequence: CDR1 MNHNS, CDR2 SASEGT. V was shortened by 7 bases and J by 4 bases, with 17 bases between the two germline ends.